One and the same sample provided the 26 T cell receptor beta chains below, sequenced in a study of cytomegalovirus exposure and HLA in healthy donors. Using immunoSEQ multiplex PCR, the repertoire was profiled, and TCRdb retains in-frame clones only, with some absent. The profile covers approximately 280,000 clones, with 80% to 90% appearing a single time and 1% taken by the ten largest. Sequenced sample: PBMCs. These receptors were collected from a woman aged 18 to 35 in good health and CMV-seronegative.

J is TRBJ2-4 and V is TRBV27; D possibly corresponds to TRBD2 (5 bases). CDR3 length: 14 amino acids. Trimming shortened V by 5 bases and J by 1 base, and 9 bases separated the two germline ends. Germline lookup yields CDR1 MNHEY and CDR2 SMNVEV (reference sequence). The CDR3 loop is CASSPSGAKNIQYF. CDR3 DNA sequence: TGTGCCAGCAGTCCCTCGGGGGCCAAAAACATTCAGTACTTC.

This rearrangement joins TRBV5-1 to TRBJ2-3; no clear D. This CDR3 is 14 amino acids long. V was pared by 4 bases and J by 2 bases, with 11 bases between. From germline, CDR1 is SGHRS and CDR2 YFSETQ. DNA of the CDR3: TGCGCCAGCAGCCCCGTCCCCCCCACAGATACGCAGTATTTT. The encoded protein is CASSPVPPTDTQYF. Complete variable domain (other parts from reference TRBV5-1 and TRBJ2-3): KAGVTQTPRYLIKTRGQQVTLSCSPISGHRSVSWYQQTPGQGLQFLFEYFSETQRNKGNFPGRFSGRQFSNSRSEMNVSTLELGDSALYLCASSPVPPTDTQYFGPGTRLTVL.

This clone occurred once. The CDR3 region has the DNA TGTGCCAGCAGCTTAGTGGCTAGCGGGAGGGCCGCAGATACGCAGTATTTT. This codes for CASSLVASGRAADTQYF. The chain recombines TRBV11-3 with TRBJ2-3; 12 bases align to TRBD2. The CDR3 totals 17 residues. Germline V CDR1 and CDR2: SGHNT, YENEEA. The V and J ends lost 1 base and 4 bases, in that order; junction bases with no gene match: 6.

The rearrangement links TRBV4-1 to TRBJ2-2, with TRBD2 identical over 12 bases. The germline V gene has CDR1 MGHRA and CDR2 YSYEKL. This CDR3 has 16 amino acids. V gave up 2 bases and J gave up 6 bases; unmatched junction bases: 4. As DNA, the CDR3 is TGCGCCAGCAGCCAACCGACTAGCGGGAGTCCCGGGGAGCTGTTTTTT. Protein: CASSQPTSGSPGELFF.

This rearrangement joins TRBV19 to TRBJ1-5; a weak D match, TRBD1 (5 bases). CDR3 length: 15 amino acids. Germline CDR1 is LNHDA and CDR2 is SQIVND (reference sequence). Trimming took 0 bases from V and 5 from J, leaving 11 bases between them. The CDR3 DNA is TGTGCCAGTAGTATAGATTCGAACAGGTATCAGCCCCAGCATTTT. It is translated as CASSIDSNRYQPQHF. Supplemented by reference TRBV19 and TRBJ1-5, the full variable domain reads DGGITQSPKYLFRKEGQNVTLSCEQNLNHDAMYWYRQDPGQGLRLIYYSQIVNDFQKGDIAEGYSVSREKKESFPLTVTSAQKNPTAFYLCASSIDSNRYQPQHFGDGTRLSIL.

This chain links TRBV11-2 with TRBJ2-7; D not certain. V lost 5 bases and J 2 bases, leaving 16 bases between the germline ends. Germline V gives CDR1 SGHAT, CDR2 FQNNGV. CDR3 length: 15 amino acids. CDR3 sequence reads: CASSVGSISPYEQYF. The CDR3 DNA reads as TGTGCCAGCAGCGTAGGGTCTATATCCCCCTACGAGCAGTACTTC.

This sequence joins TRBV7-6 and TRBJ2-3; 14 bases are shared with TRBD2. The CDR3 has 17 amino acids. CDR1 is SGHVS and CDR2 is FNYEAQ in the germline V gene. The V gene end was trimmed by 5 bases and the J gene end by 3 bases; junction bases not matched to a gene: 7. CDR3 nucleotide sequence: TGTGCCAGCAGCCCCGGACTAGCGGGAGGATGGACAGATACGCAGTATTTT. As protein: CASSPGLAGGWTDTQYF.

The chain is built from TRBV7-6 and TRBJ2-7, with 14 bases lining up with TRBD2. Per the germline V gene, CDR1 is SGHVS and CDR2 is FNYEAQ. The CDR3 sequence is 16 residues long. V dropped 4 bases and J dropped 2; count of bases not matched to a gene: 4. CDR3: CASSYGLAGGPYEQYF. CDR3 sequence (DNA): TGTGCCAGCAGCTACGGACTAGCGGGAGGACCCTACGAGCAGTACTTC.

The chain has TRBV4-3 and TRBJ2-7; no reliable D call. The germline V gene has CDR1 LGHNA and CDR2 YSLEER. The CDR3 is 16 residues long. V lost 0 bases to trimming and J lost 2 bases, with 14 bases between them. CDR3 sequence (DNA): TGCGCCAGCAGCCAAGAGGTATTCACAGAAACCTACGAGCAGTACTTC. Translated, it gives CASSQEVFTETYEQYF.

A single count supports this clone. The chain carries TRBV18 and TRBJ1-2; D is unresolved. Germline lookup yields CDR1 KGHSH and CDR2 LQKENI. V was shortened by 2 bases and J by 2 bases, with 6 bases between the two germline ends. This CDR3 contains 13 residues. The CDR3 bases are TGTGCCAGCTCACCAGCCCAGAACTATGGCTACACCTTC. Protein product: CASSPAQNYGYTF.

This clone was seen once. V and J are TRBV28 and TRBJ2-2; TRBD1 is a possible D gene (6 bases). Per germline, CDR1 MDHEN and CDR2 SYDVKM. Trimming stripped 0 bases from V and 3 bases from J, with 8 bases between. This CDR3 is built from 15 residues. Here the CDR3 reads CASSLWGADTGELFF. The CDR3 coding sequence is TGTGCCAGCAGTTTATGGGGGGCGGACACCGGGGAGCTGTTTTTT.

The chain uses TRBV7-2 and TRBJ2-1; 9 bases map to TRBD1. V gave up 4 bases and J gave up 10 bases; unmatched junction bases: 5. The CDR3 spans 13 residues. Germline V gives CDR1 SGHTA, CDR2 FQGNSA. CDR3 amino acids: CASSSNRGREQFF. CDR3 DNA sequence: TGTGCCAGCAGCTCCAACAGGGGGCGCGAGCAGTTCTTC.

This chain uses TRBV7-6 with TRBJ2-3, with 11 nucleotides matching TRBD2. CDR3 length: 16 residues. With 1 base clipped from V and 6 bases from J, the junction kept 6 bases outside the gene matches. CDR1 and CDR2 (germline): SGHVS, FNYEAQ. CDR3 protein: CASSLGSSGGQDTQYF. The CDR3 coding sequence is TGTGCCAGCAGCTTAGGGTCTAGCGGGGGGCAGGATACGCAGTATTTT.

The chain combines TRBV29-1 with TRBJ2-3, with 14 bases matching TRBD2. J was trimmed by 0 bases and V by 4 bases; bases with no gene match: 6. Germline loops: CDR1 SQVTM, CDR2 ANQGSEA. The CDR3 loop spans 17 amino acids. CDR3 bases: TGCAGCGTTGTGGGGACTAGCGGGGGTAGTAGCACAGATACGCAGTATTTT. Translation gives CSVVGTSGGSSTDTQYF.

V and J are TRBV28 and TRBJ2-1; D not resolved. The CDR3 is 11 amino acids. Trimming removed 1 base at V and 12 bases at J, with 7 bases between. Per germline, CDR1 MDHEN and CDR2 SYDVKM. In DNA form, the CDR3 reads TGTGCCAGCAGTTTATTACATGGGCAGTTCTTC. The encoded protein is CASSLLHGQFF.

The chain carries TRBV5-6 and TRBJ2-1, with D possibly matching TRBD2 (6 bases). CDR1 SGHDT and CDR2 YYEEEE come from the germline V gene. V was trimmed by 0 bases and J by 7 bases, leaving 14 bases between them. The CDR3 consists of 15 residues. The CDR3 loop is CASSLARGGGNEQFF. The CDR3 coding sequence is TGTGCCAGCAGCTTGGCGCGGGGTGGTGGGAATGAGCAGTTCTTC.

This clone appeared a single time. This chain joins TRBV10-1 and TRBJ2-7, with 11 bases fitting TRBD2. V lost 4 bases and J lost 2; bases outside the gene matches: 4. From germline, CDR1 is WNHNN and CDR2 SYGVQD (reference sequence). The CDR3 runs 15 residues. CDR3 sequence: CASSGGTSGTYEQYF. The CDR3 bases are TGCGCCAGCAGTGGGGGGACTAGCGGAACCTACGAGCAGTACTTC.

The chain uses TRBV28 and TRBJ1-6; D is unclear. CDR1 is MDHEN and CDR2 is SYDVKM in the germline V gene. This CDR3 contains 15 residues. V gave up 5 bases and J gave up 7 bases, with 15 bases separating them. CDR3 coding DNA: TGTGCCAGCAGTCCTCGACCCTCGAGGAATTCACCCCTCCACTTT. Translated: CASSPRPSRNSPLHF. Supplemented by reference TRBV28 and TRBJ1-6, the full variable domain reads DVKVTQSSRYLVKRTGEKVFLECVQDMDHENMFWYRQDPGLGLRLIYFSYDVKMKEKGDIPEGYSVSREKKERFSLILESASTNQTSMYLCASSPRPSRNSPLHFGNGTRLTVT.

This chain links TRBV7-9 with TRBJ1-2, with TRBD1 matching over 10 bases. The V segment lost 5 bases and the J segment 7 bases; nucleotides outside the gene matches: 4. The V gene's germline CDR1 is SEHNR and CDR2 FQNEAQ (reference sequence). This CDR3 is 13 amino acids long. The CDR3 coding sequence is TGTGCCAGCAGCATCGACAGGGGGCTTGGCTACACCTTC. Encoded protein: CASSIDRGLGYTF.

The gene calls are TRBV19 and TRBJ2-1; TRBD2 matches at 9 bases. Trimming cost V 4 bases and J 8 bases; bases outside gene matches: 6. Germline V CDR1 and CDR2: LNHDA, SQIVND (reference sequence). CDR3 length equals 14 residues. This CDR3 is CASSRARTSDEQFF. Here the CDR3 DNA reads TGTGCCAGTAGTAGGGCTAGGACTAGCGATGAGCAGTTCTTC.

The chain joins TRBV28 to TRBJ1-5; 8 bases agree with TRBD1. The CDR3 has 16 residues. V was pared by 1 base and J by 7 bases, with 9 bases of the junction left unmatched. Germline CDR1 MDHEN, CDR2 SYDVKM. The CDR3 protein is CASSLFPDRARQPQHF. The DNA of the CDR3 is TGTGCCAGCAGTTTATTCCCGGACAGGGCAAGGCAGCCCCAGCATTTT.

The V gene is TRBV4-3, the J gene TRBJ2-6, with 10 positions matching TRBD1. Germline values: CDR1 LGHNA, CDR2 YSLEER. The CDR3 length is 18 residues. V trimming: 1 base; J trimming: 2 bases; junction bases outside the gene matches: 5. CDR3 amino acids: CASSQGGQGLAGANVLTF. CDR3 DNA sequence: TGCGCCAGCAGCCAAGGGGGACAGGGGTTGGCTGGGGCCAACGTCCTGACTTTC.

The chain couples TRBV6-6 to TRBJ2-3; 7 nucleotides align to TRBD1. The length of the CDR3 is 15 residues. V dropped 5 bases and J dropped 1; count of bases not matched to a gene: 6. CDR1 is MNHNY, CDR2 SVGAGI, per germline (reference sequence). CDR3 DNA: TGTGCCAGCAGTCTAATGGGGACAGGCACAGATACGCAGTATTTT. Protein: CASSLMGTGTDTQYF.

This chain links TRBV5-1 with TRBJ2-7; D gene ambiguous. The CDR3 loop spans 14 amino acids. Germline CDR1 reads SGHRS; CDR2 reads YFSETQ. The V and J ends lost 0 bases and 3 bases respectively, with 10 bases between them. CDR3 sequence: CASSLAWPSYEQYF. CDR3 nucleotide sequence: TGCGCCAGCAGCTTGGCATGGCCCAGCTACGAGCAGTACTTC.

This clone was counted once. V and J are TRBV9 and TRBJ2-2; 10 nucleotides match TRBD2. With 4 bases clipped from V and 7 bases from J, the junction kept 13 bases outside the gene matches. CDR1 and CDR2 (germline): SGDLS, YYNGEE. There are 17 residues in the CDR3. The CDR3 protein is CASSPGSGGAFFGELFF. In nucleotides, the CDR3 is TGTGCCAGCAGCCCGGGGAGCGGGGGGGCCTTTTTCGGGGAGCTGTTTTTT.

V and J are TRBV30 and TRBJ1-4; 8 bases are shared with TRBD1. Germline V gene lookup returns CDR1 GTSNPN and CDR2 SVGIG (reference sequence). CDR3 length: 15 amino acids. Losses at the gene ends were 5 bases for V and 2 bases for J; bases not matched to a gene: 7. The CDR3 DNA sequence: TGTGCCTGGGGACAGGGTTTAACCACTAATGAAAAACTGTTTTTT. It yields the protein CAWGQGLTTNEKLFF.